A selection of T cell receptor beta chains follows, all from one sample in a study of Ad26.COV2.S vaccination and SARS-CoV-2 variants. Repertoires were generated with immunoSEQ multiplex PCR, while TCRdb's copy carries only in-frame clones and drops some. The table includes about 480,000 clones, 70% to 90% detected once. The input for sequencing was peripheral blood, taken in a trial of Ad26.COV2.S vaccine versus placebo. These receptors were taken from a person between 18 and 65 years old who received the Ad26.COV2.S COVID-19 vaccine or a placebo. Each CDR3 is given without its conserved first and last residue. Clone size is stated in some rows and not others, as once, few, many or a class when expanded.

cdr3_aa: ASSYQEERWNNEQF
clone_size: NA
v_call: TRBV6-2/TRBV6-3
j_call: TRBJ2-1

cdr3_aa: ANKEGSGANVLT
clone_size: NA
v_call: TRBV2
j_call: TRBJ2-6

cdr3_aa: ASSQVPSGLDNEQF
clone_size: NA
v_call: TRBV4-2
j_call: TRBJ2-1

cdr3_aa: ASSLRGNMNTEAF
clone_size: NA
v_call: TRBV5-6
j_call: TRBJ1-1

cdr3_aa: ASSGRGPLKKDEQF
clone_size: NA
v_call: TRBV27
j_call: TRBJ2-1

cdr3_aa: ASNNRSGSQETQY
clone_size: NA
v_call: TRBV21-1
j_call: TRBJ2-5

cdr3_aa: ASSPSGGGTEAF
clone_size: NA
v_call: TRBV27
j_call: TRBJ1-1

cdr3_aa: ASRPSGTTGELF
clone_size: NA
v_call: TRBV7-8
j_call: TRBJ2-2

cdr3_aa: AGRTGYGDTQY
clone_size: NA
v_call: TRBV2
j_call: TRBJ2-3

cdr3_aa: ASSQEGGARETQY
clone_size: NA
v_call: TRBV4-3
j_call: TRBJ2-5

cdr3_aa: ASTTGTANQPQH
clone_size: few
v_call: TRBV2
j_call: TRBJ1-5

cdr3_aa: ASSMGSPGSEQY
clone_size: NA
v_call: TRBV19
j_call: TRBJ2-7

cdr3_aa: ASSPDGGRVKTQY
clone_size: NA
v_call: TRBV5-5
j_call: TRBJ2-5

cdr3_aa: ASSVFGSQETQY
clone_size: once
v_call: TRBV9
j_call: TRBJ2-5

cdr3_aa: ASSYSSSYEQY
clone_size: NA
v_call: TRBV6-6
j_call: TRBJ2-7

cdr3_aa: ASSLAGASTNTEAF
clone_size: once
v_call: TRBV2
j_call: TRBJ1-1

cdr3_aa: ATSKPGGQGSGANVLT
clone_size: NA
v_call: TRBV24-1
j_call: TRBJ2-6

cdr3_aa: ASSRWGGRPGELF
clone_size: NA
v_call: TRBV7-2
j_call: TRBJ2-2

cdr3_aa: ASSFRSLGLYEQY
clone_size: once
v_call: TRBV27
j_call: TRBJ2-7

cdr3_aa: AWSRTGNGLQY
clone_size: NA
v_call: TRBV30
j_call: TRBJ2-7

cdr3_aa: ASSQTRGMVDTQY
clone_size: once
v_call: TRBV7-2
j_call: TRBJ2-3

cdr3_aa: ATSRDRYQPQH
clone_size: NA
v_call: TRBV24-1
j_call: TRBJ1-5

cdr3_aa: AWNSEGWNTEAF
clone_size: NA
v_call: TRBV30
j_call: TRBJ1-1

cdr3_aa: ATSDPATREQY
clone_size: NA
v_call: TRBV24-1
j_call: TRBJ2-7

cdr3_aa: AWSRTGGSNQPQH
clone_size: NA
v_call: TRBV30
j_call: TRBJ1-5

cdr3_aa: ASSSASGTLYNEQF
clone_size: NA
v_call: TRBV6-4
j_call: TRBJ2-1

cdr3_aa: ASSGNRPRGTEAF
clone_size: NA
v_call: TRBV28
j_call: TRBJ1-1

cdr3_aa: ASNYGQYNEQF
clone_size: NA
v_call: TRBV19
j_call: TRBJ2-1

cdr3_aa: ASSRLLAGGGAGELF
clone_size: NA
v_call: TRBV4-3
j_call: TRBJ2-2

cdr3_aa: ASSPGGRETQY
clone_size: NA
v_call: TRBV28
j_call: TRBJ2-5

cdr3_aa: ATSRDSGSLDTQY
clone_size: NA
v_call: TRBV5-4
j_call: TRBJ2-3

cdr3_aa: ASSYYLGSQETQY
clone_size: few
v_call: TRBV25-1
j_call: TRBJ2-5

cdr3_aa: ASSSLGLGSEQF
clone_size: once
v_call: TRBV28
j_call: TRBJ2-1

cdr3_aa: ASSSGLSGHEQF
clone_size: NA
v_call: TRBV19
j_call: TRBJ2-1

cdr3_aa: ASSFGGGRAGQPQH
clone_size: NA
v_call: TRBV5-6
j_call: TRBJ1-5

cdr3_aa: ASSIGQGANGELF
clone_size: NA
v_call: TRBV19
j_call: TRBJ2-2

cdr3_aa: ASSPGLKSYEQY
clone_size: NA
v_call: TRBV11-2
j_call: TRBJ2-7

cdr3_aa: ASSPTSGDSYNEQF
clone_size: NA
v_call: TRBV3-1/TRBV3-2
j_call: TRBJ2-1

cdr3_aa: ASSRLVREF
clone_size: NA
v_call: TRBV7-2
j_call: TRBJ2-1

cdr3_aa: ASSPRLVPAYEQY
clone_size: NA
v_call: TRBV6-5
j_call: TRBJ2-7

cdr3_aa: ASRGQGKLYEQY
clone_size: NA
v_call: TRBV28
j_call: TRBJ2-7

cdr3_aa: ASSMAWGGTEAF
clone_size: NA
v_call: TRBV19
j_call: TRBJ1-1

cdr3_aa: AWSVGGTTDTQY
clone_size: NA
v_call: TRBV30
j_call: TRBJ2-3

cdr3_aa: AWKVGRLQETQY
clone_size: NA
v_call: TRBV30
j_call: TRBJ2-5

cdr3_aa: ASSSGVGELF
clone_size: NA
v_call: TRBV7-3
j_call: TRBJ2-2

cdr3_aa: TSSPPVGNTDTQY
clone_size: NA
v_call: TRBV1
j_call: TRBJ2-3

cdr3_aa: ASSPRLDTQY
clone_size: NA
v_call: TRBV25-1
j_call: TRBJ2-3

cdr3_aa: ASSYYRGYGYT
clone_size: NA
v_call: TRBV6-5
j_call: TRBJ1-2

cdr3_aa: ASSLGGGGQPQH
clone_size: NA
v_call: TRBV7-9
j_call: TRBJ1-5

cdr3_aa: ASSQSKPLRRGRTYNEQF
clone_size: once
v_call: TRBV23-1
j_call: TRBJ2-1

cdr3_aa: ASTEGVPSSGNTIY
clone_size: NA
v_call: TRBV6-1
j_call: TRBJ1-3